Described below is a single T cell receptor (beta chain) sequence and its context. It has no known antigen specificity. This record belongs to a study of cytomegalovirus exposure and HLA in healthy donors (TCRdb year 2017). General notes on the study: An earlier analysis of a few hundred of the donors reported 276 Gb of sequence data and around 120 million unique TCR beta sequences obtained from some 170 million T cells. An early release covering approximately 600 HLA-typed donors comprised roughly 300 gigabases of sequencing data and around 80 million unique TCR sequences. The genetic ancestry cluster associated with self-reported Caucasian donors included 80% to 90% of the approximately 400 genotyped donors. The study aimed to test whether signatures of past pathogen exposure could be identified by cataloging public T cell receptors. The study profiled the T cell repertoires of some 610 subjects by immunosequencing and related them to cytomegalovirus serostatus. Along with the approximately 700-subject first cohort, a separate validation cohort of more than 90 different subjects was used. To predict cytomegalovirus infection status, the study brought together high-throughput TCR immunosequencing, statistical association of individual TCRs with disease status, and machine learning. To study patterns of TCR occurrence, a later analysis re-analyzed previously published TCR beta repertoires from 500 to 850 donors and added high-resolution HLA genotyping. The later analysis used no new phenotypic data to find candidate immune exposures, relying instead on TCR beta sequences and their occurrence across donors. An earlier analysis of 587 of the donors used high-throughput TCR beta sequencing to judge whether each TCR beta V gene segment behaved as functional or pseudogenic. Donor age, sex, ethnicity and CMV serostatus were compiled alongside the repertoire data. In a later genetic analysis, genome-wide SNP genotypes for about three fifths of the roughly 670 donors were used, and that subset was treated as a discovery cohort. All discovery cohort repertoires had been generated on a single sequencing platform. HLA typing included class I and class II loci at four-digit resolution. The number of donors typed differed by locus, with 629-630 for A, B, C, DRB1 and DQB1, around 500 for DQA1, about 610 for DPA1, and 450 to 480 for DPB1. Five DR-DQ haplotypes were treated as single units for association and clustering because of strong linkage in the cohort. Across 300 to 500 genotyped donors of the cohort, an average of roughly 200,000 unique TCR beta nucleotide sequences per donor were sequenced, and about a sixth of those sequences were non-productive.

The cohort was made up of approximately 700 healthy bone marrow donors. All cohort members were sampled while nominally healthy, although unrecorded immune exposures were likely present. The donor was CMV seronegative and was included in the group of around 320 seronegative cohort members. A peripheral blood sample was provided by each donor, and peripheral blood mononuclear cells were used for TCR beta sequencing. The Qiagen DNeasy Blood Extraction Kit was used to extract genomic DNA from the blood cell samples. The full study reports these points: According to a later genetic analysis, donors in an Asian-associated ancestry cluster had fewer N-insertions in productive TCRs than the approximately 670-donor mean. In a later analysis, HLA-associated TCR beta chains showed more clonal expansion and lower generation probabilities than non-associated chains that were equally common. Because some donors lacked HLA typing at each locus, the association tests relied only on the typed subset. The classifier was reported to diagnose cytomegalovirus status with high specificity and sensitivity in both the original and validation cohorts. Linkage disequilibrium might explain the correlated functional status among segregating V segments, but an unknown experimental factor could not be excluded. According to the authors, the approach could potentially be generalized to other disease states and immunological phenotypes. A later genetic analysis associated a missense DCLRE1C variant with V-gene and J-gene trimming of TCR beta chains, and an independent cohort replicated the association. A cluster of highly shared sequence variants was judged likely to be a technical artifact of the sequencing pipeline. Only TCR beta chains were sequenced in this cohort, and the absence of alpha or paired-chain data limited detectable features. In a later analysis, most CMV-associated TCR beta chains were found to appear HLA-restricted, with HLA associations seemingly driven largely by CMV exposure. Presence/absence analyses assumed roughly uniform sequencing depth across donors, an assumption that may not hold. The 87-base-pair reads could not distinguish some IMGT-functional V segments, including TRBV6-2 and TRBV6-3, so those segments were excluded. Across donors, most TCR sequences were observed very rarely, whereas some public TCRs were present in many individuals. Approximately 18 rarely observed V segments, including chromosome 9 orphons, were excluded from the earlier analysis of approximately 600 of the donors because counts were too low. The study listed 150 to 200 TCR beta chains as associated with cytomegalovirus. CMV serostatus was the only immune exposure information available for the cohort. A later analysis reported that several top co-occurrence clusters appeared linked to parvovirus B19, influenza, CMV and Epstein-Barr virus. Broadly in line with IMGT annotations, most TCR beta V segments showed up in productive rearrangements about 87% or about 30% of the time in an earlier analysis of about 500 of the donors. Three of the identified cytomegalovirus-associated TCR beta chains were confirmed in vitro to be specific for cytomegalovirus antigens. A later analysis associated around 16,000 TCR beta sequences with specific HLA alleles at a false discovery rate of 0.05. A further reported finding was that TCR beta sequences accurately predicted the HLA-A and HLA-B alleles for most subjects in the first cohort. In a later analysis, the rate of TCR association differed among HLA loci, with DRB1 alleles having the most associated TCRs and HLA-C alleles having the fewest. Assigning TCR associations to individual alleles was difficult when HLA alleles, especially DR and DQ, strongly co-occurred.

Receptor amplification or capture employed the immunoSEQ multiplex PCR assay. For the multiplex PCR, a mixture combining 60 forward primers for TCR Vbeta segments and 13 reverse primers for TCR Jbeta segments was used. The CDR3 region of rearranged TCR beta genes was amplified from genomic DNA with a multiplex PCR assay. The Illumina HiSeq System was used to sequence the amplified TCR beta libraries as 87-base-pair reads. The paper's processing steps were these. Across the 670 or so repertoires, a later analysis counted roughly 77 million unique TCR beta chains, 8.5 million to 12 million of which were shared by at least two donors. Raw reads were error-corrected and collapsed into unique sequences by a nearest-neighbor algorithm in which closely related sequences were merged to remove PCR and sequencing errors. CDR3 sequences were aligned to IMGT reference sequences to assign V, D and J gene segments. For a sequence to be retained, a match of at least six nucleotides was required to both a V gene segment and a J gene segment. Rearrangements were called productive when the CDR3 lacked stop codons and stayed in frame with V and J; all others were non-productive. CDR3 was defined by IMGT convention, running from the second conserved V-encoded cysteine to the conserved J-encoded phenylalanine. The earlier analysis of more than 450 of the donors excluded sequences that lacked an unambiguous match to a single V gene segment. An earlier analysis of roughly 590 of the donors called V segments functional above 56.7% productive rearrangements and segregating when the between-donor standard deviation exceeded 5%. To diagnose cytomegalovirus status from the catalog of TCR beta chain sequences, a statistical classification framework was built. In a later analysis, V and J genes were assigned by comparing TCR nucleotide sequences against IMGT/GENE-DB human TR gene sequences. Using the TCRdist pipeline, a later analysis assigned CDR3 sequences along with most-parsimonious VDJ recombination scenarios. A later analysis defined each TCR beta chain by its CDR3 amino acid sequence plus V-gene family, and excluded reads lacking a unique V-gene family. A later analysis removed roughly 590 highly shared, low-generation-probability nucleotide sequences to deal with suspected cross-contamination and a sequencing artifact. A later analysis calculated a clonal expansion index for each public chain from normalized within-repertoire ranks of inferred template counts. In a later analysis, generation probabilities were computed with a VDJ recombination model fitted to out-of-frame rearrangements, and the resulting probabilities were checked against IGoR. In a later analysis, TCR-TCR, TCR-HLA and TCR-CMV co-occurrence was scored with hypergeometric tests, and a repertoire-size bias correction was applied to TCR pairs. To estimate false discovery rates, a later analysis permuted the HLA or CMV assignments 20 times. In a later analysis, co-occurring TCRs were grouped with DBSCAN, and TCRdist sequence similarity was added when clustering was performed within HLA-allele-positive subsets. For co-occurrence clustering, repertoires with fewer than 30,000 or more than 120,000 public chains were excluded, along with four or five repertoires with anomalous nucleotide sharing. The table comes from immuneACCESS by way of TCRdb, which keeps in-frame sequences with V and J called. Part of the clones is missing from these tables; in studies checked, under half for an unresolved V gene and the rest for unknown reasons. V and J calls and clone size come straight from that table; D and trimming were deduced from the DNA. Per the sample table, the count is approximately 130,000 clones. 2% of the sample rests with the top ten.

CDR1 and CDR2 are drawn from the germline V gene: SGHRS, YFSETQ. V and J are trimmed by 7 bases and 4 bases, and the gene matches miss 4 bases of the junction. From its cysteine to its phenylalanine, the CDR3 spans 13 amino acids. The kept DNA is CDR3 alone, 39 bases in frame from the first base. The sample consisted of PBMCs. The TCR comes from a woman aged 55-69 years in good health and CMV-seronegative. The sequence joins TRBV5-1 to TRBJ1-4; the junction holds 7 bases that match TRBD1. The sequenced DNA: TGCGCCAGCTCGGGACAGAATAATGAAAAACTGTTTTTT. It is translated as CASSGQNNEKLFF.